This TCR beta chain was documented in a study of regulatory T cells in long-lasting Graves disease. The study, taken as a whole, reports: Since the sample size was small, accuracy may have been reduced. When disease was persistent, TRBV28, TRBJ1-2 and TRBJ2-5 were the favored segments.

Documented time point: newly diagnosed GD, antithyroid drugs for less than 3 months. With RNA extracted from PBMCs as input, the TCR library was made. Of note for this clonotype: Its antigen remains unknown.

Construction of TCR beta libraries relied on iRepertoire HTBI primers and on Arm-PCR targeting CDR3 regions. In the original analysis: The identification of roughly 62 TRBV and around 15 TRBJ segments was made across samples. Each CDR3 protein gets one entry after TCRdb re-called the multiplex PCR reads with MiXCR. The V and J calls here are based on TCRdb, not the publication. The data show over 300,000 distinct CDR3 sequences, 15% seen once. Trimming took off 7 bases at V and 10 bases at J, with 14 bases between the two ends. The CDR3 sequence is 13 residues long. CDR1 and CDR2 (germline): MNHNS, SASEGT.

The sequencing used peripheral blood mononuclear cells (PBMCs), collected at new diagnosis, from a patient treated with antithyroid drugs. This TCR came from a female donor with Graves disease. This rearrangement joins TRBV6-1 to TRBJ1-6; possibly TRBD1 for D (5 bases). The CDR3 DNA is TGTGCCAGCATGGCGCGAGGGACCTCACCCCTCCACTTT. Translating gives CASMARGTSPLHF.